Listed here are 5 T cell receptor beta chains from one sample, sequenced in a study of T cells in Graves' hyperthyroidism and ophthalmopathy. Template material for amplifying TCR beta CDR3 regions consisted of RNA transcripts. Initially, a first-round RT-PCR of the TCR CDR3 employed the HTBI primer set. TCRdb processed the multiplex PCR reads anew with MiXCR; each CDR3 protein has one entry. The sample contains over 250,000 distinct CDR3 sequences, approximately 26% of which appear only once. Sequenced sample: blood. These receptors originate from a man aged 40-49 years with Graves' hyperthyroidism that later progressed to Graves' ophthalmopathy.

The sample holds a few counts of this clonotype. The rearrangement uses TRBV4-2 and TRBJ2-7, with 9 positions matching TRBD1. This CDR3 has 15 amino acids. The germline V gene encodes CDR1 LGHNA and CDR2 YNFKEQ. The J segment lost 0 bases and the V segment lost 4 bases, leaving 4 bases of the junction unmatched. In DNA, the CDR3 is TGTGCCAGCAGCCGGACAGGGGTAAGCTCCTACGAGCAGTACTTC. Protein product: CASSRTGVSSYEQYF.

This clonotype was seen a handful of times. The rearrangement links TRBV5-1 to TRBJ2-5; D could derive from TRBD1 or TRBD2 (5 bases each). V was clipped by 1 base and J by 4 bases, with 11 bases between them. CDR1 is SGHRS, CDR2 YFSETQ, per germline. This CDR3 comprises 14 residues. The CDR3 DNA is TGCGCCAGCAGCTTGTGGGACGCCGCAGAGACCCAGTACTTC. This gives the protein CASSLWDAAETQYF. Combining the CDR3 with reference TRBV5-1 and TRBJ2-5 gives the whole variable domain KAGVTQTPRYLIKTRGQQVTLSCSPISGHRSVSWYQQTPGQGLQFLFEYFSETQRNKGNFPGRFSGRQFSNSRSEMNVSTLELGDSALYLCASSLWDAAETQYFGPGTRLLVL.

This clonotype occurred many times. V gene TRBV11-3 combines with J gene TRBJ2-2, with D possibly being TRBD2 (5 bases). Germline V gene lookup returns CDR1 SGHNT and CDR2 YENEEA. The CDR3 is 15 residues long. The V end was cut by 3 bases, the J end by 2 bases, with 10 bases between. CDR3 in DNA: TGTGCCAGCAGCTTCCGAGGGCCCAACACCGGGGAGCTGTTTTTT. Encoded protein: CASSFRGPNTGELFF.

The chain joins TRBV6-5 to TRBJ1-5; 7 nucleotides line up with TRBD1. The CDR3 sequence is 16 residues long. The V gene's germline CDR1 is MNHEY and CDR2 SVGAGI. Unmatched junction bases numbered 5, after V lost 0 bases and J lost 3 bases. CDR3 sequence: CASSYSATGSNQPQHF. In nucleotides, the CDR3 is TGTGCCAGCAGTTACTCGGCGACAGGGTCCAATCAGCCCCAGCATTTT.

At least ten counts were recorded for this clonotype. The chain uses TRBV9 and TRBJ1-3; TRBD1 is a possible D gene (5 bases). CDR1 SGDLS and CDR2 YYNGEE come from the germline V gene. V lost 0 bases, J lost 0 bases, and 10 bases lay in between. This CDR3 has 16 amino acids. The CDR3 loop is CASSVGDASSGNTIYF. The DNA of the CDR3 is TGTGCCAGCAGCGTAGGGGACGCGAGCTCTGGAAACACCATATATTTT.